The T cell receptor (beta chain) under discussion was sequenced for a study of T cells in Graves' hyperthyroidism and ophthalmopathy. Regions amplified from RNA transcripts were the TCR beta CDR3 regions. An initial round of RT-PCR targeting the TCR CDR3 relied on the HTBI primer set. TCRdb itself ran the multiplex PCR reads through MiXCR, one entry per CDR3 protein. The sample yields hundreds of thousands of distinct CDR3 sequences, around 15% seen once. This clonotype was seen repeatedly, ten times or more. Fresh peripheral blood, more than 9 ml, yielded the PBMCs. Germline V gene sequence: CDR1 SGHAT, CDR2 FQNNGV. Trimming cost V 4 bases and J 8 bases; bases outside gene matches: 5. There are 13 residues in the CDR3.

The receptor was derived from a woman younger than 35 with Graves' hyperthyroidism. The chain joins TRBV11-2 to TRBJ2-1; 7 nucleotides line up with TRBD1. Input material: blood. CDR3 nucleotide sequence: TGTGCCAGCAGCTCGGGACAGTACGATGAGCAGTTCTTC. Translation: CASSSGQYDEQFF.